The subject of this entry is one TCR beta chain. These data come from a study of blood T cell repertoires in COVID-19. The CDR3 loop spans 13 amino acids. Looked up from germline, CDR1 is MNHEY and CDR2 is SVGEGT. Trimming took off 4 bases at V and 4 bases at J, with 10 bases between the two ends. The method was immunoSEQ multiplex PCR; TCRdb's version includes in-frame clones alone and lacks a portion of them. Among roughly 79,000 clones listed, roughly 87% were seen once. This chain joins TRBV6-2 or TRBV6-3 and TRBJ1-2, with D maybe TRBD1 (6 bases). The receptor's source is a woman between 45 and 60 years old with acute or convalescent COVID-19. Sequencing was carried out using peripheral blood. CDR3 amino acids: CASSSTGSYGYTF. As DNA, the CDR3 is TGTGCCAGCAGTTCAACAGGGAGCTATGGCTACACCTTC.